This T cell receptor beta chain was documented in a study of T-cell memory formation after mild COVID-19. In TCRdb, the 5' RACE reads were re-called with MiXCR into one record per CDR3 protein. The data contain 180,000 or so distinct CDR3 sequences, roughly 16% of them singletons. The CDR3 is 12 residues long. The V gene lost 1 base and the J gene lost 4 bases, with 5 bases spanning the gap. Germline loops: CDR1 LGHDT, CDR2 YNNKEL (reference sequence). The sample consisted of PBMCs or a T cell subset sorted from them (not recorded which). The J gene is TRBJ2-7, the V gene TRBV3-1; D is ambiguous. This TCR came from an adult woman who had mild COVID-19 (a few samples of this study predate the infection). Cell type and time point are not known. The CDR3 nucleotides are TGTGCCAGCAGCCAAGCCCAATACGAGCAGTACTTC. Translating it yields CASSQAQYEQYF.